Presented here are 11 T cell receptor beta chains from one specimen sequenced in a study of T cell repertoires in cytomegalovirus infection. TCRdb called the reads again in MiXCR, with one record for every CDR3 protein. The table has 130,000 or so distinct CDR3 sequences, 6.5% seen once; the top ten hold about 20%. The sample taken for sequencing was PBMCs. These receptors all come from a human donor in good health (CMV status not recorded). Some clones in this sample may be carry-over from other donors' samples.

This clonotype was seen many times. This rearrangement joins TRBV5-5 to TRBJ2-1; D call uncertain. The germline V and J ends were trimmed by 0 bases and 0 bases, with 7 bases remaining between them. The CDR3 covers 15 residues. Germline lookup yields CDR1 SGHKS and CDR2 YYEKEE (reference sequence). The CDR3 protein is CASSLAASSYNEQFF. In nucleotides, the CDR3 is TGTGCCAGCAGCTTGGCGGCAAGCTCCTACAATGAGCAGTTCTTC.

This chain joins TRBV4-2 and TRBJ2-7; 8 nucleotides agree with TRBD1. The V gene's germline CDR1 is LGHNA and CDR2 YNFKEQ. Trimming cost V 1 base and J 3 bases; bases outside gene matches: 2. The CDR3 sequence is 14 residues long. The CDR3 spells CASSQGTGNYEQYF. In DNA, the CDR3 is TGTGCCAGCAGCCAAGGGACAGGGAACTACGAGCAGTACTTC.

Ten or more counts support this clonotype. V and J are TRBV15 and TRBJ1-2; a weak D match, TRBD1 (5 bases). V was trimmed by 3 bases and J by 2 bases, leaving 16 bases between them. The germline V gene has CDR1 LNHNV and CDR2 YYDKDF (reference sequence). This CDR3 contains 16 residues. As DNA, the CDR3 is TGTGCCACCAGCAGCCCCAGAAGGGACGTCAACTATGGCTACACCTTC. This sequence encodes CATSSPRRDVNYGYTF.

This clonotype was picked up a small number of times. This chain uses TRBV3-1 with TRBJ2-1; 9 bases line up with TRBD2. Looked up from germline, CDR1 is LGHDT and CDR2 is YNNKEL (reference sequence). The CDR3 contains 17 residues. The junction had 16 bases not matched to a gene; V was cut back by 4 bases and J by 9 bases. CDR3 in amino acids: CASSRSGAAGGLGEQFF. CDR3 coding DNA: TGTGCCAGCAGCCGATCAGGGGCCGCGGGGGGGCTTGGTGAGCAGTTCTTC.

This clonotype was counted between two and nine times. This chain connects TRBV7-3 to TRBJ2-7; the match to TRBD1 covers 12 bases. Germline values: CDR1 SGHTA, CDR2 FQGTGA. The CDR3 contains 14 residues. With 5 bases clipped from V and 9 bases from J, the junction kept 8 bases outside the gene matches. The CDR3 is CASSGGGQGAPQYF. CDR3 nucleotides: TGTGCCAGCAGCGGGGGGGGACAGGGGGCGCCGCAGTACTTC. Variable domain in full (rest from reference TRBV7-3 and TRBJ2-7): GAGVSQTPSNKVTEKGKYVELRCDPISGHTALYWYRQSLGQGPEFLIYFQGTGAADDSGLPNDRFFAVRPEGSVSTLKIQRTERGDSAVYLCASSGGGQGAPQYFGPGTRLTVT.

This clonotype occurred many times. CDR3 region: CASSPHWGGGYTF. Written as DNA, the CDR3 is TGCGCCAGCAGCCCCCATTGGGGTGGTGGCTACACCTTC. The chain is built from TRBV4-3 and TRBJ1-2; D is ambiguous. Trimming took off 4 bases at V and 7 bases at J, with 13 bases between the two ends. CDR3 length equals 13 residues. Germline V gene sequence: CDR1 LGHNA, CDR2 YSLEER.

This clonotype has a count of ten or more. The chain is built from TRBV4-3 and TRBJ1-3; unclear D gene. The CDR3 runs 19 residues. The V and J ends lost 3 bases and 0 bases respectively, with 21 bases between them. Germline CDR1 is LGHNA and CDR2 is YSLEER. The CDR3 coding sequence is TGCGCCAGCAGCCATTATTTGCCTGTACGCACGAGCTCTGGAAACACCATATATTTT. It is translated as CASSHYLPVRTSSGNTIYF.

There are many counts of this clonotype. V is TRBV7-9 and J is TRBJ2-5, with unresolved D. V was clipped by 1 base and J by 7 bases, with 10 bases between them. CDR3 size: 13 residues. The germline V gene has CDR1 SEHNR and CDR2 FQNEAQ (reference sequence). The CDR3 sequence: CASSLGPGGTQYF. Here the CDR3 DNA reads TGTGCCAGCAGCTTAGGACCCGGCGGGACCCAGTACTTC.

This clonotype was detected many times. V gene TRBV7-2 combines with J gene TRBJ2-3; TRBD2 matches at 11 bases. Trimming at V came to 1 base and at J to 0 bases, leaving 6 bases not matched to a gene. The germline CDR1 and CDR2 sequences are SGHTA and FQGNSA. This CDR3 is built from 18 residues. Here the CDR3 reads CASSLVGTSGASTDTQYF. The CDR3 nucleotides are TGTGCCAGCAGCTTAGTAGGGACTAGCGGTGCTAGCACAGATACGCAGTATTTT.

This clonotype has ten or more counts. The chain links TRBV19 to TRBJ2-1, with D possibly matching TRBD2 (6 bases). V was trimmed by 4 bases and J by 6 bases, leaving 22 bases between them. The germline gives CDR1 LNHDA, CDR2 SQIVND (reference sequence). The CDR3 spans 17 residues. DNA for the CDR3: TGTGCCAGTAGTACCCCTCGCGGGGACTGGAGAGGCAATGAGCAGTTCTTC. Its translation: CASSTPRGDWRGNEQFF.

This clonotype was seen repeatedly, ten times or more. This sequence joins TRBV25-1 and TRBJ1-1; D gene uncertain. With 4 bases removed from V and 2 bases from J, the gap between germline ends came to 8 bases. The CDR3 contains 13 residues. Per the germline V gene, CDR1 is MGHDK and CDR2 is SYGVNS. In nucleotides, the CDR3 is TGTGCCAGCAGTGTAAAGCCAAACACTGAAGCTTTCTTT. It encodes CASSVKPNTEAFF.